Here is one T cell receptor beta chain with its context. The data stem from a study of control samples from healthy donors and cancer patients. Trimming took 10 bases from V and 1 from J, leaving 19 bases between them. The length of the CDR3 is 15 residues. Germline V lookup: CDR1 LNHDA, CDR2 SQIVND (reference sequence). The repertoire was sequenced with immunoSEQ multiplex PCR; TCRdb's copy has only in-frame clones and lacks some. The sample lists about 120,000 clones, more than 75% occurring once. The material sequenced was blood. This chain connects TRBV19 to TRBJ1-1, with D unresolved. The clonotype comes from a man aged 25 to 40 in good health. CDR3 in amino acids: CATLLPLGRNTEAFF. The DNA for the CDR3 is TGTGCCACCCTCCTCCCCTTGGGTAGGAACACTGAAGCTTTCTTT.